This T cell receptor (beta chain) was sequenced in a study of blood T cell repertoires in COVID-19. Study in general: Researchers got acute and convalescent COVID-19 samples from the United States, Italy and Spain. T cells, B-cell-depleted T cells, or PBMCs provided the cDNA or gDNA that served as material.

In the original workflow: From reference gene primer amplification, estimates of nucleated cell counts were derived. The method was immunoSEQ multiplex PCR; TCRdb's version includes in-frame clones alone and lacks a portion of them. Clone size and the V and J calls come from that table; the DNA yielded D and trimming. In the table there are a few hundred thousand clones, around 92% of which are singletons. Looked up from germline, CDR1 is MDHEN and CDR2 is SYDVKM. With 5 bases clipped from V and 7 bases from J, the junction kept 7 bases outside the gene matches. This CDR3 has 15 residues. The sequenced sample consisted of peripheral blood. The chain is built from TRBV28 and TRBJ2-1, with TRBD2 identical over 11 bases. The TCR comes from a man aged 35 to 55 with acute or convalescent COVID-19. CDR3 region: CASSRIAGGLNEQFF. The DNA for the CDR3 is TGTGCCAGCAGTAGAATAGCGGGAGGGTTAAATGAGCAGTTCTTC.